Listed below are T cell receptor beta chains from one sample, sequenced in a study of identical twins. Using its own MiXCR run on the 5' RACE reads, TCRdb lists one record per CDR3 protein. This table holds about 490,000 distinct CDR3 sequences, nearly 15% found once. These data also featured in a second study, about yellow fever vaccine responses in identical twins.

What was sequenced was CD4+ T cells sorted from blood. These receptor sequences come from a woman in her late teens or twenties in good health. CDR3s include the opening cysteine and the closing phenylalanine or tryptophan. D genes are given only for firm matches. Clone size appears in some rows only: once, few, many, or a class for an expanded clone.

NA	15	TRBV28	TRBD1	TRBJ2-3	TGTGCCAGCACCATGGGGACAGGGATAACAGATACGCAGTATTTT	CASTMGTGITDTQYF
few	18	TRBV5-4	TRBD2	TRBJ2-1	TGTGCCAGCAGCTTGGACTCCTTCGAGCGGGGGGGTCACAATGAGCAGTTCTTC	CASSLDSFERGGHNEQFF
few	11	TRBV29-1	NA	TRBJ1-1	TGCAGCGTGAGAGGGGGAACTGAAGCTTTCTTT	CSVRGGTEAFF
few	14	TRBV6-1	NA	TRBJ1-2	TGTGCCAGCAGACAACAGGGAAAGGACTATGGCTACACCTTC	CASRQQGKDYGYTF
NA	16	TRBV5-1	NA	TRBJ2-1	TGCGCCAGCAGCTTTGGGCACTTGAGCTCCTACAATGAGCAGTTCTTC	CASSFGHLSSYNEQFF
few	11	TRBV6-5	NA	TRBJ2-3	TGTGCCAGCAGACGCAGTGATACGCAGTATTTT	CASRRSDTQYF
many	14	TRBV29-1	NA	TRBJ2-5	TGCAGCGTTCCCGGTCCGGGGCACCAAGAGACCCAGTACTTC	CSVPGPGHQETQYF
NA	16	TRBV20-1	NA	TRBJ2-1	TGCAGTGCTAGAGCTCCCGGGGGTCCCTCCTACAATGAGCAGTTCTTC	CSARAPGGPSYNEQFF
NA	14	TRBV25-1	NA	TRBJ2-1	TGTGCCAGCAGTGATAGCAGGGATTACAATGAGCAGTTCTTC	CASSDSRDYNEQFF
NA	14	TRBV7-9	TRBD1	TRBJ2-2	TGTGCCAGCAGCGCCGGGACAGGGGACGGGGAGCTGTTTTTT	CASSAGTGDGELFF
few	13	TRBV10-3	TRBD1	TRBJ2-7	TGTGCCATCAGAGGGACAGGGGGTTACGAGCAGTACTTC	CAIRGTGGYEQYF
NA	17	TRBV27	NA	TRBJ2-6	TGTGCCAGCAGTTTAGACAGGACCAGCTCTGGGGCCAACGTCCTGACTTTC	CASSLDRTSSGANVLTF
NA	15	TRBV6-5	TRBD2	TRBJ2-2	TGTGCCAGCAGTTACGGACTAGCGGTCACCGGGGAGCTGTTTTTT	CASSYGLAVTGELFF
many	15	TRBV28	TRBD2	TRBJ2-7	TGTGCCAGCAGCCCTGGACTAGCGGGTCTCTACGAGCAGTACTTC	CASSPGLAGLYEQYF
NA	14	TRBV6-1	NA	TRBJ2-1	TGTGCCAGCAGTGAAGGGACTGTATACAATGAGCAGTTCTTC	CASSEGTVYNEQFF
few	18	TRBV11-1	NA	TRBJ1-2	TGTGCCAGCAGCTTATGGGGGGGACCCTCTGAGAGCTTGTATGGCTACACCTTC	CASSLWGGPSESLYGYTF
NA	12	TRBV20-1	NA	TRBJ1-4	TGCAGTGCTAGAGTCAGTAATGAAAAACTGTTTTTT	CSARVSNEKLFF
many	15	TRBV20-1	NA	TRBJ2-3	TGCAGTGCTAGATTAGGGGGCGCGGGGGCAGATACGCAGTATTTT	CSARLGGAGADTQYF
few	13	TRBV3-1	NA	TRBJ2-5	TGTGCCAGCAGCCAACGGGAGTTGGAGACCCAGTACTTC	CASSQRELETQYF
few	16	TRBV27	TRBD2	TRBJ2-7	TGTGCCAGCAGTTTAGCGGCTAGCGGGATGGGGTACGAGCAGTACTTC	CASSLAASGMGYEQYF
few	14	TRBV6-2/TRBV6-3	TRBD1	TRBJ2-5	TGTGCCAGCAGACGACAGGGGAGAGGAGAGACCCAGTACTTC	CASRRQGRGETQYF
few	15	TRBV5-1	TRBD1	TRBJ1-1	TGCGCCAGCAGCTTCCGACAGGGCGGTGGCACTGAAGCTTTCTTT	CASSFRQGGGTEAFF
few	14	TRBV7-2	NA	TRBJ2-5	TGTGCCAGCAGCTTAGGACAGGCTGGGGAGACCCAGTACTTC	CASSLGQAGETQYF
NA	12	TRBV28	NA	TRBJ2-7	TGTGCCAGCAGGTTAGCGATTGGCGAGCAGTACTTC	CASRLAIGEQYF
many	14	TRBV5-1	NA	TRBJ2-1	TGCGCCAGCAGCTTAGAGTGGGTCTACAATGAGCAGTTCTTC	CASSLEWVYNEQFF
few	13	TRBV19	NA	TRBJ2-3	TGTGCCAGTAAGAGGAGTTCCACAGATACGCAGTATTTT	CASKRSSTDTQYF
NA	14	TRBV27	TRBD1	TRBJ1-2	TGTGCCACCTTCGGGGCAGGGGGCTCGCATGGCTACACCTTC	CATFGAGGSHGYTF
few	12	TRBV6-5	NA	TRBJ2-3	TGTGCCAGCACCTCTTTCCGGGGTACGCAGTATTTT	CASTSFRGTQYF
few	14	TRBV12-3/TRBV12-4	NA	TRBJ2-4	TGTGCCAGCTGGCCCCCCCGATGGAAAAACATTCAGTACTTC	CASWPPRWKNIQYF
once	16	TRBV12-3/TRBV12-4	TRBD1	TRBJ2-6	TGTGCCAGCACCCGGACAGGGAGCTCTGGGGCCAACGTCCTGACTTTC	CASTRTGSSGANVLTF
many	16	TRBV12-3/TRBV12-4	NA	TRBJ2-4	TGTGCCAGCAGTTTCTCTGGGCTCCAAAAGGGGGACATTCAGTACTTC	CASSFSGLQKGDIQYF